These 24 T cell receptor beta chains were sequenced from one sample in a study of blood T cell repertoires in COVID-19. This table comes from immunoSEQ multiplex PCR, and its TCRdb copy is limited to in-frame clones, with some not included. In the table there are under 200,000 clones, around 85% of which are singletons. The source material was peripheral blood. The source is a woman aged 80 or over with acute or convalescent COVID-19.

The chain couples TRBV18 to TRBJ1-5; 10 positions match TRBD1. The CDR3 spans 12 residues. Losses at the gene ends were 4 bases for V and 14 bases for J; bases not matched to a gene: 5. Germline CDR1 is KGHSH and CDR2 is LQKENI. CDR3 coding DNA: TGTGCCAGCTCACTTGACAGGGGGCAGGAGCATTTT. Its protein product is CASSLDRGQEHF.

The chain combines TRBV9 with TRBJ2-5; 12 nucleotides line up with TRBD2. V dropped 3 bases and J dropped 5; count of bases not matched to a gene: 5. This CDR3 region has 15 residues. Per germline, CDR1 SGDLS and CDR2 YYNGEE. This CDR3 reads CASSERLAGVETQYF. The CDR3 DNA follows: TGTGCCAGCAGCGAGAGACTAGCGGGGGTGGAGACCCAGTACTTC.

The V gene is TRBV12-3 or TRBV12-4, the J gene TRBJ1-5; D gene uncertain. There are 13 residues in the CDR3. The germline V and J ends were trimmed by 3 bases and 9 bases, with 12 bases remaining between them. The CDR3, as DNA: TGTGCCAGCAGTTTCAACCTCGCGGGGCCCCAGCATTTT. It codes for CASSFNLAGPQHF.

The chain has TRBV5-4 and TRBJ2-1, with 11 bases aligning to TRBD2. Germline V gene sequence: CDR1 SGHNT, CDR2 YYREEE (reference sequence). Losses at the gene ends were 2 bases for V and 7 bases for J; bases not matched to a gene: 5. The CDR3 is 15 amino acids. The CDR3 DNA sequence: TGTGCCAGCAGCTTCGTGGCTAGCGGGAGGAATGAGCAGTTCTTC. Its translation is CASSFVASGRNEQFF.

This clone was detected a few times. The chain links TRBV7-2 to TRBJ1-5, with D hard to call. The ends were cut back, 0 bases at V and 0 bases at J, with 12 bases in the middle. The CDR3 consists of 17 residues. Germline V gives CDR1 SGHTA, CDR2 FQGNSA. The CDR3 sequence is CASSLAASDFSNQPQHF. Written as DNA, the CDR3 is TGTGCCAGCAGCTTAGCCGCGTCCGATTTTAGCAATCAGCCCCAGCATTTT.

This clone was seen more than once but under ten times. J is TRBJ1-1 and V is TRBV12-5; 8 positions agree with TRBD1. From germline, CDR1 is LGHNT and CDR2 FRNRAP. The CDR3 spans 16 residues. V dropped 6 bases and J dropped 4; count of bases not matched to a gene: 13. The CDR3 is CASGPAYDRGITEAFF. The CDR3 nucleotides are TGTGCTAGTGGCCCCGCCTACGACAGGGGTATCACTGAAGCTTTCTTT.

This sequence joins TRBV10-1 and TRBJ2-5; 9 bases map to TRBD2. The trim removed 2 bases at V and 5 bases at J, leaving 6 bases unmatched. Looked up from germline, CDR1 is WNHNN and CDR2 is SYGVQD (reference sequence). This CDR3 is 15 amino acids long. In nucleotides, the CDR3 is TGCGCCAGCAGTGAGAGTAGCGGGGGATGGGAGACCCAGTACTTC. Its protein is CASSESSGGWETQYF.

Only a few counts were recorded for this clone. J is TRBJ2-3 and V is TRBV19; 7 nucleotides align to TRBD1. The V segment lost 9 bases and the J segment 2 bases; nucleotides outside the gene matches: 11. Germline V CDR1 and CDR2: LNHDA, SQIVND (reference sequence). CDR3 size: 15 residues. This CDR3 is CASGKTGATTDTQYF. In DNA form, the CDR3 reads TGTGCCAGCGGAAAAACAGGGGCTACCACAGATACGCAGTATTTT.

The rearrangement uses TRBV7-9 and TRBJ2-7, with D tentatively TRBD2 (6 bases). The CDR3 is 14 amino acids. Trimming stripped 5 bases from V and 4 bases from J, with 15 bases between. Germline V gene lookup returns CDR1 SEHNR and CDR2 FQNEAQ (reference sequence). CDR3 amino acids: CASSLTAGLYEQYF. CDR3 bases: TGTGCCAGCAGCCTGACAGCGGGTTTGTACGAGCAGTACTTC.

The V call is TRBV7-9, the J call TRBJ1-4, with no clear D. The V end was cut by 3 bases, the J end by 7 bases, with 15 bases between. The germline V gene has CDR1 SEHNR and CDR2 FQNEAQ (reference sequence). The CDR3 sequence is 15 residues long. The CDR3 region has the DNA TGTGCCAGCAGCTTGGTAACACCCGGAGGTGAAAAACTGTTTTTT. Protein sequence: CASSLVTPGGEKLFF.

The genes are TRBV24-1 and TRBJ2-5, with TRBD1 identical over 7 bases. This CDR3 is built from 18 residues. J gave up 1 base and V 3 bases, and 13 bases lay outside the gene matches. Per the germline V gene, CDR1 is KGHDR and CDR2 is SFDVKD. The CDR3 DNA sequence: TGTGCCACCAGTGATCCGAGTGACAGGGATGGGTCCCAAGAGACCCAGTACTTC. Translating gives CATSDPSDRDGSQETQYF.

The V and J genes are TRBV21-1 and TRBJ1-1; the table's D call TRBD1 went unverified against the DNA. TRBV21-1 is flagged as a pseudogene. The CDR3 is 16 residues long. The CDR3 sequence: CASNNRDRVLNTEAFF. The DNA for the CDR3 is TGTGCCAGCAACAACCGGGACAGGGTTTTGAACACTGAAGCTTTCTTT.

V and J are TRBV5-6 and TRBJ2-3, with TRBD2 identical over 10 bases. The CDR3 covers 18 residues. Trimming removed 1 base from V and 0 bases from J; junction bases left unmatched: 8. The V gene's germline CDR1 is SGHDT and CDR2 YYEEEE. CDR3 coding DNA: TGTGCCAGCAGCTTGTTGGAGAGCGGGGGGGCTAGCACAGATACGCAGTATTTT. Its translation: CASSLLESGGASTDTQYF. Variable domain in full (rest from reference TRBV5-6 and TRBJ2-3): DAGVTQSPTHLIKTRGQQVTLRCSPKSGHDTVSWYQQALGQGPQFIFQYYEEEERQRGNFPDRFSGHQFPNYSSELNVNALLLGDSALYLCASSLLESGGASTDTQYFGPGTRLTVL.

The genes are TRBV5-8 and TRBJ1-4; D remains unclear. This CDR3 comprises 13 residues. Trimming took 4 bases from V and 6 from J, leaving 10 bases between them. Germline V gives CDR1 SGHTS, CDR2 YDEGEE. CDR3 in amino acids: CASSRGLYEKLFF. CDR3 nucleotide sequence: TGTGCCAGCAGCCGCGGGCTCTATGAAAAACTGTTTTTT.

The genes are TRBV5-4 and TRBJ2-5; 7 bases line up with TRBD2. After removal of 2 bases from V and 1 base from J, the junction contained 11 bases not matched to a gene. Germline V gives CDR1 SGHNT, CDR2 YYREEE (reference sequence). CDR3 length: 17 amino acids. The CDR3 protein is CASSLASGGSRQETQYF. The CDR3 bases are TGTGCCAGCAGCTTAGCTAGCGGAGGAAGCCGCCAAGAGACCCAGTACTTC.

CDR3 DNA sequence: TGTGCCAGCAGCTTTAGACCCCCACAACTAGCGGTTACCTCTGGGGCCAACGTCCTGACTTTC. Translating gives CASSFRPPQLAVTSGANVLTF. V is TRBV27 and J is TRBJ2-6; 8 nucleotides line up with TRBD2. Germline-derived CDR1 and CDR2 are MNHEY and SMNVEV (reference sequence). With V trimmed by 6 bases and J by 0 bases, 19 bases remained unmatched. This CDR3 has 21 amino acids. The full variable domain, with the rest looked up from reference TRBV27 and TRBJ2-6, is EAQVTQNPRYLITVTGKKLTVTCSQNMNHEYMSWYRQDPGLGLRQIYYSMNVEVTDKGDVPEGYKVSRKEKRNFPLILESPSPNQTSLYFCASSFRPPQLAVTSGANVLTFGAGSRLTVL.

The V call is TRBV24-1, the J call TRBJ2-5, with 11 bases fitting TRBD2. This CDR3 has 14 residues. Germline CDR1 reads KGHDR; CDR2 reads SFDVKD. V was clipped by 1 base and J by 14 bases; unmatched bases: 8. The CDR3 DNA reads as TGTGCCACCAGTGATTTATCCGGGACTAGCGGCCTATACTTC. Protein sequence: CATSDLSGTSGLYF.

The CDR3 is CASSLLYRGYTEAFF. CDR3 nucleotide sequence: TGTGCCAGCAGTTTATTGTATAGGGGGTACACTGAAGCTTTCTTT. The V call is TRBV27, the J call TRBJ1-1; D perhaps matches TRBD1 (6 bases). The CDR3 has 15 amino acids. V was shortened by 1 base and J by 3 bases, with 12 bases between the two germline ends. Germline V gene data show CDR1 as MNHEY and CDR2 as SMNVEV (reference sequence).

The chain uses TRBV24-1 and TRBJ1-5; no firm D call. Looked up from germline, CDR1 is KGHDR and CDR2 is SFDVKD. The CDR3 length is 15 residues. Trimming cost V 2 bases and J 11 bases, with 18 bases left between them. Here the CDR3 reads CATSDSTEPYAAQHF. The CDR3 DNA reads as TGTGCCACCAGTGATTCGACGGAGCCCTACGCCGCCCAGCATTTT.

The chain recombines TRBV15 with TRBJ2-1; perhaps TRBD2 as D (5 bases). Germline V CDR1 and CDR2: LNHNV, YYDKDF (reference sequence). V was cut by 1 base and J by 1 base, with 14 bases left in between. There are 17 residues in the CDR3. This CDR3 is CATSRVSGSGSYNEQFF. The DNA of the CDR3 is TGTGCCACCAGCAGAGTGAGCGGTTCGGGGTCCTACAATGAGCAGTTCTTC.

This sequence joins TRBV6-5 and TRBJ1-1, with 9 bases lining up with TRBD1. The length of the CDR3 is 14 residues. Germline CDR1 is MNHEY and CDR2 is SVGAGI. The V and J ends lost 6 bases and 8 bases, in that order; junction bases with no gene match: 10. The CDR3 here is CASSNTGGDPEAFF. In DNA, the CDR3 is TGTGCCAGCAGCAACACAGGGGGCGACCCCGAAGCTTTCTTT.

DNA of the CDR3: TGTGCCAGTAGTCCCTTGCGGGGGGGTGCAGATACGCAGTATTTT. The encoded protein is CASSPLRGGADTQYF. The chain couples TRBV19 to TRBJ2-3, with 9 bases lining up with TRBD2. The germline V gene has CDR1 LNHDA and CDR2 SQIVND (reference sequence). The CDR3 extends over 15 amino acids. V lost 5 bases to trimming and J lost 4 bases; unmatched junction nucleotides: 7.

The chain has TRBV6-5 and TRBJ1-3, with D perhaps TRBD1 (5 bases). From germline, CDR1 is MNHEY and CDR2 SVGAGI. V dropped 6 bases and J dropped 0 bases, with 12 bases sitting between them. This CDR3 spans 15 amino acids. The CDR3 coding sequence is TGTGCCAGCAGCTCAGACAGCTTCTCTGGAAACACCATATATTTT. Translated, it gives CASSSDSFSGNTIYF.

The V gene is TRBV27, the J gene TRBJ1-4; tentatively, D is TRBD1 (6 bases). The CDR3 loop spans 12 amino acids. Germline V gene sequence: CDR1 MNHEY, CDR2 SMNVEV (reference sequence). With 6 bases removed from V and 7 bases from J, the gap between germline ends came to 9 bases. The CDR3 sequence: CASSQGSEKLFF. CDR3 nucleotides: TGTGCCAGCAGCCAGGGGAGTGAAAAACTGTTTTTT. Drawing the rest from reference TRBV27 and TRBJ1-4, the complete variable domain is EAQVTQNPRYLITVTGKKLTVTCSQNMNHEYMSWYRQDPGLGLRQIYYSMNVEVTDKGDVPEGYKVSRKEKRNFPLILESPSPNQTSLYFCASSQGSEKLFFGSGTQLSVL.